This T cell receptor beta chain is drawn from a study of cytotoxic CD8 clonotypes in ibrutinib-treated CLL. Study details: Specimens for response were gathered following a median about 11 months of therapy, spanning 6 to 36. Findings and caveats of the study: Higher clonality was seen at ibrutinib response and a return toward baseline at progression. A difference in sampling times existed between sustained-remission and progressing patients.

Germline V gives CDR1 LNHDA, CDR2 SQIVND (reference sequence). V lost 5 bases and J 4 bases, leaving 11 bases between the germline ends. The CDR3 has 13 residues. This clone appeared a few times. What it recognizes is unknown. Measured with immunoSEQ multiplex PCR; TCRdb has only the in-frame clones, and not every one. The sample includes about 150,000 clones, around 76% of them seen just once. This chain connects TRBV19 to TRBJ1-2; a weak D match, TRBD1 (5 bases). The sequencing used PBMCs, collected after 24 months of ibrutinib treatment. The TCR sequence derives from a human donor with chronic lymphocytic leukemia. Here the CDR3 DNA reads TGTGCCAGTAGTCCGGGACGGCTCTATGGCTACACCTTC. Its protein is CASSPGRLYGYTF.